This T cell receptor beta chain was sequenced in a study of beta chain features in type 1 diabetes. Study-wide results and limits: Type 1 diabetes patients showed a moderate but significant shortening of TCRB CDR3s in all four CD4+ subsets.

TCRB transcripts that were expressed got sequenced, as all of the isolated RNA had been reverse transcribed. Data came from immunoSEQ multiplex PCR; TCRdb stores just in-frame clones and leaves some out. The data contain about 160,000 clones, 7.8% of them singletons. The CDR3 totals 15 residues. Trimming stripped 5 bases from V and 4 bases from J, with 12 bases between. CDR1 is SEHNR, CDR2 FQNEAQ, per germline (reference sequence). Of note for this clone: Its matching antigen is unknown.

The sequenced material came from central memory CD4+ T cells from blood. The receptor was isolated from a woman in her forties with type 1 diabetes. The J gene is TRBJ2-6, the V gene TRBV7-9, with a possible D match to TRBD1 (5 bases). The CDR3 sequence is CASSNQGFGANVLTF. As DNA, the CDR3 is TGTGCCAGCAGCAACCAGGGTTTCGGGGCCAACGTCCTGACTTTC.